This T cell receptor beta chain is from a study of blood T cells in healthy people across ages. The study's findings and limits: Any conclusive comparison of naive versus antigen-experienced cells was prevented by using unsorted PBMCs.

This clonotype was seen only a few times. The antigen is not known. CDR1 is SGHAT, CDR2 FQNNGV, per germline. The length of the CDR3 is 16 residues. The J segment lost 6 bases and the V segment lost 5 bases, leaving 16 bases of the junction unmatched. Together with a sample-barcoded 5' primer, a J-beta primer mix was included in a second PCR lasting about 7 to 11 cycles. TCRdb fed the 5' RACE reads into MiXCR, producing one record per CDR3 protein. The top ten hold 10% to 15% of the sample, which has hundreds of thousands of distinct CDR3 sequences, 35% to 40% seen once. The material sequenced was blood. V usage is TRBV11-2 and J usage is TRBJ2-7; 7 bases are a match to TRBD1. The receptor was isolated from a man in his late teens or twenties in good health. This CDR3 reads CASSHPDRVVPLEQYF. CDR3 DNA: TGTGCCAGCAGCCACCCTGACAGGGTGGTTCCACTCGAGCAGTACTTC.